This TCR beta chain comes out of a study of T cell responses to AZD1222 COVID-19 vaccine. Whole-study findings and limits: Reports say nearly half of spike-specific TCRs go after unmutated variant regions. Among those given AZD1222, only 6 or 7 were seropositive at baseline. Spike was spanned by vaccine-associated CD4 TCRs, which were dominant at 160-218 and 743-854.

The germline gives CDR1 KGHDR, CDR2 SFDVKD. J was trimmed by 0 bases and V by 4 bases; bases with no gene match: 17. This CDR3 contains 20 residues. TCRdb's copy holds only in-frame clones and misses some; the assay was immunoSEQ multiplex PCR. The sample contains about 120,000 clones, roughly 90% of which appear only once. To note about this clone: Its antigen is as yet unknown.

The TCR was taken from an adult in good health. This chain links TRBV24-1 with TRBJ2-3; TRBD1 matches 8 bases. Source: peripheral blood, taken on day 0 of AZD1222 vaccination. The CDR3 bases are TGTGCCACCAGTGACCATCTACAGGGGGTTGGACTACCAAGCACAGATACGCAGTATTTT. It yields the protein CATSDHLQGVGLPSTDTQYF.